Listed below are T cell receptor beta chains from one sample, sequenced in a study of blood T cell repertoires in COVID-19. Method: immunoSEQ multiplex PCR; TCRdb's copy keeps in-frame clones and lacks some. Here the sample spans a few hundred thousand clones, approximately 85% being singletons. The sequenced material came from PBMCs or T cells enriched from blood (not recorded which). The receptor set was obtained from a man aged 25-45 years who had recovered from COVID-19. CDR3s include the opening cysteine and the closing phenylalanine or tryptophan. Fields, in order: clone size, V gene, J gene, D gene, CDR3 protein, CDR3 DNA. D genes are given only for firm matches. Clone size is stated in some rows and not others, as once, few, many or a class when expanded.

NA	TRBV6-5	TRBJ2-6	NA	CASSYSSGANVLTF	TGTGCCAGCAGTTACTCGTCTGGGGCTAACGTCCTGACTTTC
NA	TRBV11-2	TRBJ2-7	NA	CASSAHLSVSYEQYF	TGTGCCAGCAGCGCCCACCTCAGCGTCTCCTACGAGCAGTACTTC
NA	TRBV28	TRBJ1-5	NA	CASRRGQPQHF	TGTGCCAGCAGAAGGGGTCAGCCCCAGCATTTT
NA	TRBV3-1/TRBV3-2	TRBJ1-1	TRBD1	CASSQGQGNTEAFF	TGTGCCAGCAGCCAAGGACAGGGGAACACTGAAGCTTTCTTT
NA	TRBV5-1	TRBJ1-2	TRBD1	CASSLRTGYGYTF	TGCGCCAGCAGCCTCCGGACAGGGTATGGCTACACCTTC
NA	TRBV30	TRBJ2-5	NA	CAWSVKSGEGVQTQYF	TGTGCCTGGAGTGTAAAGTCGGGGGAGGGGGTCCAGACCCAGTACTTC
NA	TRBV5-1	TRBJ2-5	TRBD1	CASSSGQGIQETQYF	TGCGCCAGCAGCTCGGGACAGGGGATCCAAGAGACCCAGTACTTC
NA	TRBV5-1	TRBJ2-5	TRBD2	CASTLSPGTSSSVPQYF	TGCGCCAGCACCCTGTCGCCCGGGACTAGCTCATCTGTTCCCCAGTACTTC
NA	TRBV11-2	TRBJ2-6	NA	CASSLLRPQGAGANVLTF	TGTGCCAGCAGCTTACTTAGACCACAGGGTGCTGGGGCCAACGTCCTGACTTTC
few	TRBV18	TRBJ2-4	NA	CASSLRTEDQRRNIQYF	TGTGCCAGCTCACTCCGGACGGAGGATCAGAGACGAAACATTCAGTACTTC
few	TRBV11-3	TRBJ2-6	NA	CASSHDSAGANVLTF	TGTGCCAGCAGCCATGACAGCGCCGGGGCCAACGTCCTGACTTTC
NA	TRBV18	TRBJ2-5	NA	CASSPSGVQETQYF	TGTGCCAGCTCCCCCTCAGGGGTTCAAGAGACCCAGTACTTC
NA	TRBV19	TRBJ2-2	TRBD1	CASSPGQGVGGELFF	TGTGCCAGTAGTCCGGGACAGGGGGTAGGCGGGGAGCTGTTTTTT
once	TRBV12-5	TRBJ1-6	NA	CASGPRGLGNSPLHF	TGTGCTAGTGGTCCCAGGGGTCTGGGGAATTCACCCCTCCACTTT
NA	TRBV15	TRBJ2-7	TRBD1	CATSRDRGRYEQYF	TGTGCCACCAGCAGAGACAGGGGGCGGTACGAGCAGTACTTC
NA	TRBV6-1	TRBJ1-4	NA	CASSELRTSYATNEKLFF	TGTGCCAGCAGTGAGCTAAGGACAAGCTACGCAACTAATGAAAAACTGTTTTTT
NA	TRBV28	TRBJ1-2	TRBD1	CASSLTGAKTNYGYTF	TGTGCCAGCAGTTTGACAGGGGCCAAGACTAACTATGGCTACACCTTC
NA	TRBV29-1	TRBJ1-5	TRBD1	CSGGQGAGQPQHF	TGCAGCGGTGGACAGGGGGCAGGGCAGCCCCAGCATTTT
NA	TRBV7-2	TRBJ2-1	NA	CASSPRDSSNEQFF	TGTGCCAGCAGCCCCCGGGACTCTTCCAATGAGCAGTTCTTC
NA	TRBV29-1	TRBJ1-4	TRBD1	CSVAGTANEKLFF	TGCAGCGTCGCCGGGACAGCGAATGAAAAACTGTTTTTT
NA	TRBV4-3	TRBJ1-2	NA	CASSQGGENYGYTF	TGCGCCAGCAGCCAAGGGGGGGAAAACTATGGCTACACCTTC
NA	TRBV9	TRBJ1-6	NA	CASSVESQDSPLHF	TGTGCCAGCAGCGTAGAATCCCAGGATTCACCCCTCCACTTT
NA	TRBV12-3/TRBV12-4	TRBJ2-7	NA	CASSLGRVYEQYF	TGTGCCAGCAGTTTGGGCCGAGTTTACGAGCAGTACTTC
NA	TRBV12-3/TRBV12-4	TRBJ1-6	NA	CASSLKSSPLHF	TGTGCCAGCAGTTTAAAAAGCTCACCCCTCCACTTT
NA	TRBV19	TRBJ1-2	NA	CASSINRQSYTF	TGTGCCAGTAGTATAAATAGACAGTCCTACACCTTC
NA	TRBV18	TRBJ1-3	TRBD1	CASSPLGQGTGNTIYF	TGTGCCAGCTCACCCCTAGGACAGGGGACTGGAAACACCATATATTTT
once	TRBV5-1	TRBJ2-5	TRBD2	CASSLGTSGLQETQYF	TGCGCCAGCAGCTTGGGGACTAGCGGTCTTCAAGAGACCCAGTACTTC
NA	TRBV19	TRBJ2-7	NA	CASSNPGQGPGVYEQYF	TGTGCCAGTAGCAATCCTGGCCAGGGTCCCGGAGTCTACGAGCAGTACTTC
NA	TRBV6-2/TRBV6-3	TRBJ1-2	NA	CASSYNSAYGYTF	TGTGCCAGCAGTTATAACTCCGCCTATGGCTACACCTTC
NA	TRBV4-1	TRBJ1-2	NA	CASSQVAAEHYGYTF	TGCGCCAGCAGCCAAGTGGCAGCGGAGCACTATGGCTACACCTTC
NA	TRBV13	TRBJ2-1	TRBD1	CASSFGTEPNEQFF	TGTGCCAGCAGCTTCGGGACAGAGCCCAATGAGCAGTTCTTC
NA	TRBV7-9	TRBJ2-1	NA	CASSTGGRNEQFF	TGTGCCAGCTCGACGGGGGGCCGCAATGAGCAGTTCTTC